These T cell receptor beta chains were read from a single sample in a study of human T cells and chemical hapten exposure. TCRdb ran MiXCR on the RACE reads and lists one entry per CDR3 protein. The sample consists of about 190,000 distinct CDR3 sequences, 24% of them appearing once. The sample here was whole blood, taken in connection with sensitization to the hapten diphenylcyclopropenone (DPC). These receptors were collected from a woman aged 40 to 50 with alopecia areata. Some clones in this sample may be carry-over from other donors' samples. Both conserved end residues are part of each CDR3. D genes are given only for firm matches. Clone size, where shown, is once, few, many, or a class for clones that have expanded.

TRBV9	TRBJ2-2	-	14	-	CASSVAPEAGELFF	TGTGCCAGCAGCGTAGCCCCGGAGGCCGGGGAGCTGTTTTTT
TRBV28	TRBJ1-1	many	15	-	CASSLWTGANTEAFF	TGTGCCAGCAGTTTATGGACTGGGGCGAACACTGAAGCTTTCTTT
TRBV6-5	TRBJ2-5	-	12	-	CASAKPVGTQYF	TGTGCCAGCGCCAAGCCTGTAGGGACCCAGTACTTC
TRBV7-9	TRBJ2-1	-	13	TRBD2	CASRLGGGNEQFF	TGTGCCAGCAGGTTGGGCGGGGGCAATGAGCAGTTCTTC
TRBV12-3/TRBV12-4	TRBJ2-5	-	16	-	CASSFLLITGEETQYF	TGTGCCAGCAGTTTCCTCCTGATAACCGGGGAAGAGACCCAGTACTTC
TRBV20-1	TRBJ2-1	few	15	TRBD2	CSAPRSGRDHNEQFF	TGCAGTGCTCCGAGAAGCGGGAGGGACCACAATGAGCAGTTCTTC
TRBV28	TRBJ2-5	-	17	-	CASSLWGGATTQETQYF	TGTGCCAGCAGTTTATGGGGAGGAGCAACGACCCAAGAGACCCAGTACTTC
TRBV7-9	TRBJ2-7	few	15	-	CASSSPGWGTYEQYF	TGTGCCAGCAGCTCCCCCGGTTGGGGGACCTACGAGCAGTACTTC
TRBV28	TRBJ1-2	once	16	-	CASRFGSGGRRNGYTF	TGTGCCAGCAGATTTGGTTCCGGCGGGCGGAGAAATGGCTACACCTTC
TRBV6-5	TRBJ2-5	few	13	-	CASSSYQSGTQYF	TGTGCCAGCAGTTCATACCAGTCCGGGACCCAGTACTTC
TRBV4-3	TRBJ2-7	medium-sized	15	-	CASSQSQDGAYEQYF	TGCGCCAGCAGCCAGTCGCAGGACGGAGCCTACGAGCAGTACTTC
TRBV11-2	TRBJ2-7	-	15	TRBD1	CASSLGGQGVYEQYF	TGTGCCAGCAGCTTAGGGGGACAGGGGGTATACGAGCAGTACTTC
TRBV6-2/TRBV6-3	TRBJ2-1	medium-sized	16	TRBD2	CASSPRLAGEIDEQFF	TGTGCCAGCAGCCCCCGGCTAGCGGGAGAAATCGATGAGCAGTTCTTC